This entry lists 2 T cell receptor beta chains sequenced from one sample in a study of shared clonotypes between healthy human individuals. The naive CD8 population came from CD45RO-negative cells selected for CCR7, without terminally differentiated effector memory CD45RA+ cells. This table comes from immunoSEQ multiplex PCR, and its TCRdb copy is limited to in-frame clones, with some not included. The sample records about 590,000 clones, about 95% being singletons. Sequencing input: naive CD8+ T cells sorted from blood. Receptors originate from a woman aged 25 to 39 in good health.

The chain is built from TRBV15 and TRBJ2-1; 11 bases fit TRBD2. The CDR3 covers 17 residues. The V gene end was trimmed by 0 bases and the J gene end by 9 bases; junction bases not matched to a gene: 10. The germline V gene has CDR1 LNHNV and CDR2 YYDKDF (reference sequence). Here the CDR3 reads CATSRDSLAGEIGEQFF. Here the CDR3 DNA reads TGTGCCACCAGCAGAGATTCACTAGCGGGAGAGATAGGTGAGCAGTTCTTC.

This chain joins TRBV14 and TRBJ1-4; 8 nucleotides line up with TRBD1. Losses at the gene ends were 3 bases for V and 8 bases for J; bases not matched to a gene: 8. CDR1 is SGHDN and CDR2 is FVKESK in the germline V gene. The CDR3 totals 15 residues. The CDR3 nucleotides read TGTGCCAGCAGCCAGCGGGACAGGTGGACGGAAAAACTGTTTTTT. The encoded protein is CASSQRDRWTEKLFF.